The 27 T cell receptor beta chains below were found in one sample sequenced in a study of post-analysis software for immune sequencing data. Researchers reported that TCR beta cDNA libraries carried unique molecular identifiers. Each CDR3 protein is one row after TCRdb ran MiXCR on the PCR reads. The table has about 540,000 distinct CDR3 sequences, 34% seen once. What these receptors recognize is not known. Overall study results and limits: The study found TRBV5-6, TRBV5-1 and TRBV20-1 among four to six TRBV segments more frequent in patients than controls.

Sequenced sample: blood. The source of these receptors is a girl under 18 with multiple sclerosis.

This clonotype was observed a handful of times. This chain uses TRBV7-2 with TRBJ1-5, with TRBD1 as a possible D gene (6 bases). Deletions cut 5 bases from V and 3 bases from J, with 11 bases between. Germline lookup yields CDR1 SGHTA and CDR2 FQGNSA. CDR3 size: 14 residues. The CDR3 loop is CASSGGHINQPQHF. As DNA, the CDR3 is TGTGCCAGCAGCGGGGGACACATCAATCAGCCCCAGCATTTT.

The rearrangement joins TRBV12-3 or TRBV12-4 to TRBJ1-2; TRBD1 matches at 8 bases. The CDR3 loop spans 16 amino acids. V lost 3 bases to trimming and J lost 4 bases; unmatched junction nucleotides: 10. The CDR3 nucleotides read TGTGCCAGCAGTTTCACTTTCGGACAGGGCTTCTATGGCTACACCTTC. Translated, it gives CASSFTFGQGFYGYTF.

In this sample, this clonotype turned up a few times. V gene TRBV4-1 combines with J gene TRBJ2-1, with 12 bases aligning to TRBD2. The CDR3 consists of 16 residues. Per the germline V gene, CDR1 is MGHRA and CDR2 is YSYEKL. V shed 0 bases and J 7 bases; nucleotides not matched to a gene: 4. DNA for the CDR3: TGCGCCAGCAGCCAAGAAGGGACTAGCGGGTGGAATGAGCAGTTCTTC. It codes for CASSQEGTSGWNEQFF.

The chain links TRBV4-2 to TRBJ1-2; TRBD1 is a possible D gene (5 bases). The CDR3 runs 16 residues. CDR1 and CDR2 (germline): LGHNA, YNFKEQ. Trimming cost V 0 bases and J 8 bases, with 19 bases left between them. The CDR3 here is CASSQDRRDVNWGYTF. The CDR3 bases are TGTGCCAGCAGCCAAGATCGAAGGGACGTCAATTGGGGCTACACCTTC.

The chain recombines TRBV5-6 with TRBJ1-2; 7 nucleotides match TRBD1. CDR3 length: 16 amino acids. CDR1 is SGHDT, CDR2 YYEEEE, per germline. V was clipped by 3 bases and J by 8 bases; unmatched bases: 16. CDR3 residues: CASSSRPGQSIRGYTF. DNA for the CDR3: TGTGCCAGCAGCTCCAGACCGGGACAGAGTATTAGGGGCTACACCTTC. Supplemented by reference TRBV5-6 and TRBJ1-2, the full variable domain reads DAGVTQSPTHLIKTRGQQVTLRCSPKSGHDTVSWYQQALGQGPQFIFQYYEEEERQRGNFPDRFSGHQFPNYSSELNVNALLLGDSALYLCASSSRPGQSIRGYTFGSGTRLTVV.

This clonotype was counted between two and nine times. The chain has TRBV20-1 and TRBJ1-2, with D possibly matching TRBD1 (6 bases). Germline-derived CDR1 and CDR2 are DFQATT and SNEGSKA (reference sequence). Between the trimmed V and J ends, which lost 0 bases and 1 base, there was a span of 15 bases. This CDR3 comprises 16 residues. This CDR3 reads CSARDLLRDNNYGYTF. CDR3 DNA: TGCAGTGCTAGAGATCTTTTACGGGACAATAACTATGGCTACACCTTC.

The rearrangement links TRBV29-1 to TRBJ1-2, with a tentative D call TRBD1 (5 bases). The length of the CDR3 is 9 residues. Per germline, CDR1 SQVTM and CDR2 ANQGSEA. V lost 7 bases and J 10 bases, leaving 10 bases between the germline ends. CDR3 nucleotide sequence: TGCAGCGCTGGGACTGACTACACCTTC. This gives the protein CSAGTDYTF. Filled out from reference TRBV29-1 and TRBJ1-2, the complete variable domain reads SAVISQKPSRDICQRGTSLTIQCQVDSQVTMMFWYRQQPGQSLTLIATANQGSEATYESGFVIDKFPISRPNLTFSTLTVSNMSPEDSSIYLCSAGTDYTFGSGTRLTVV.

This sequence joins TRBV7-9 and TRBJ2-1; D is perhaps TRBD2 (5 bases). CDR3 length equals 12 residues. CDR1 and CDR2 (germline): SEHNR, FQNEAQ (reference sequence). The ends were cut back, 5 bases at V and 5 bases at J, with 7 bases in the middle. The CDR3 spells CASSRTDNEQFF. The DNA for the CDR3 is TGTGCCAGCAGCCGGACTGACAATGAGCAGTTCTTC.

This clonotype was detected only a few times. The chain recombines TRBV5-1 with TRBJ2-7; TRBD1 matches 7 bases. CDR3 length: 14 residues. CDR1 is SGHRS, CDR2 YFSETQ, per germline. V lost 0 bases and J lost 5; bases outside the gene matches: 5. CDR3 residues: CASSLAGTDNEQYF. CDR3 DNA sequence: TGCGCCAGCAGCTTGGCCGGGACAGATAACGAGCAGTACTTC.

The table lists this clonotype with a few counts. The rearrangement joins TRBV10-3 to TRBJ1-4; D call uncertain. V gave up 2 bases and J gave up 5 bases, with 9 bases separating them. There are 14 residues in the CDR3. Germline V lookup: CDR1 ENHRY, CDR2 SYGVKD. CDR3 sequence: CAISEQRQNEKLFF. CDR3 in DNA: TGTGCCATCAGTGAGCAGAGGCAGAATGAAAAACTGTTTTTT.

The CDR3 nucleotides are TGTGCCAGCAAAGACCGGGATCCCTCCACCGAGCAGTACTTC. Its protein product is CASKDRDPSTEQYF. This chain joins TRBV6-5 and TRBJ2-7; TRBD2 might be the D (5 bases). Trimming left V 7 bases short and J 6 bases short, with 19 bases between. The CDR3 runs to 14 residues. Per the germline V gene, CDR1 is MNHEY and CDR2 is SVGAGI.

The rearrangement uses TRBV20-1 and TRBJ2-7; the match to TRBD2 covers 7 bases. Looked up from germline, CDR1 is DFQATT and CDR2 is SNEGSKA (reference sequence). After removal of 3 bases from V and 0 bases from J, the junction contained 2 bases not matched to a gene. This CDR3 spans 13 amino acids. The CDR3 bases are TGCAGTGCTAGGGCTAGCGGCTCCTACGAGCAGTACTTC. Amino acid sequence: CSARASGSYEQYF.

This clonotype was seen a handful of times. The genes are TRBV6-5 and TRBJ1-2; D uncertain. CDR1 and CDR2 (germline): MNHEY, SVGAGI. The length of the CDR3 is 11 residues. Deletions cut 7 bases from V and 5 bases from J, with 8 bases between. CDR3 loop: CASIGLYGYTF. The DNA of the CDR3 is TGTGCCAGCATCGGTCTGTATGGCTACACCTTC.

This rearrangement joins TRBV29-1 to TRBJ2-7; D may be TRBD2 (6 bases). V gave up 1 base and J gave up 4 bases, with 11 bases separating them. The CDR3 totals 13 residues. The V gene's germline CDR1 is SQVTM and CDR2 ANQGSEA. The CDR3 loop reads CSVEVEGGYEQYF. The CDR3 nucleotides read TGCAGCGTTGAAGTGGAGGGAGGATACGAGCAGTACTTC.

This clonotype came up a few times. The CDR3 nucleotides are TGTGCCAGCAGTGAAGCGGCGGGGCGATCACTCCGAAGCTCCTACAATGAGCAGTTCTTC. Translated, it gives CASSEAAGRSLRSSYNEQFF. The chain couples TRBV6-1 to TRBJ2-1, with a tentative D call TRBD2 (6 bases). Germline-derived CDR1 and CDR2 are MNHNS and SASEGT. Trimming left V 0 bases short and J 0 bases short, with 21 bases between. There are 20 residues in the CDR3.

This clonotype was counted many times. The chain is built from TRBV29-1 and TRBJ2-5; 9 bases fit TRBD1. Germline V gives CDR1 SQVTM, CDR2 ANQGSEA. V shed 6 bases, J shed 5 bases, and the junction held 7 bases outside the gene matches. This CDR3 has 13 residues. CDR3 region: CSVDRGFGETQYF. The DNA of the CDR3 is TGCAGCGTGGACAGGGGTTTTGGGGAGACCCAGTACTTC.

V and J are TRBV5-1 and TRBJ1-1, with 8 bases fitting TRBD1. This CDR3 has 15 amino acids. Losses at the gene ends were 4 bases for V and 0 bases for J; bases not matched to a gene: 5. Germline-derived CDR1 and CDR2 are SGHRS and YFSETQ. The CDR3 spells CASSQRDRMNTEAFF. The CDR3 bases are TGCGCCAGCAGCCAAAGGGACAGGATGAACACTGAAGCTTTCTTT.

The J gene is TRBJ1-6, the V gene TRBV7-6, with D unresolved. CDR1 SGHVS and CDR2 FNYEAQ come from the germline V gene. Trimming pared 2 bases from V and 8 bases from J, leaving 10 bases between. There are 14 residues in the CDR3. CDR3 sequence: CASSLLMFDSPLHF. The CDR3, as DNA: TGTGCCAGCAGCTTATTAATGTTTGATTCACCCCTCCACTTT.

In regard to this clonotype: A much larger clone differs from this one at a single base, so this may be a read error. The chain carries TRBV12-3 or TRBV12-4 and TRBJ2-1, with TRBD2 identical over 7 bases. The CDR3 runs 14 residues. The CDR3 is CANSSGRGYNEQFF. In nucleotides, the CDR3 is TGTGCCAACAGTAGCGGGCGAGGGTACAATGAGCAGTTCTTC.

CDR3 DNA: TGTGCCACCAGGCTAGCGGGGGGGAAAGAGACCCAGTACTTC. As protein: CATRLAGGKETQYF. The rearrangement uses TRBV15 and TRBJ2-5, with 12 bases identical to TRBD2. J gave up 3 bases and V 6 bases, and 2 bases lay outside the gene matches. Germline V gene lookup returns CDR1 LNHNV and CDR2 YYDKDF (reference sequence). The CDR3 spans 14 residues.

This clonotype occurred many times. V gene TRBV20-1 combines with J gene TRBJ2-3, with TRBD2 identical over 11 bases. After removal of 4 bases from V and 6 bases from J, the junction contained 9 bases not matched to a gene. The CDR3 loop spans 15 amino acids. Germline CDR1 is DFQATT and CDR2 is SNEGSKA (reference sequence). CDR3 DNA sequence: TGCAGTGCTACCATGGCGCCTAGCGGGGGGGATACGCAGTATTTT. Protein: CSATMAPSGGDTQYF.

This clonotype was observed a handful of times. This rearrangement joins TRBV5-1 to TRBJ2-3, with 10 bases aligning to TRBD2. V lost 5 bases and J lost 0; bases outside the gene matches: 12. This CDR3 spans 18 amino acids. CDR1 SGHRS and CDR2 YFSETQ come from the germline V gene. In DNA form, the CDR3 reads TGCGCCAGCAGTCAGGCTAGCGGGGGTATTTTGAGCACAGATACGCAGTATTTT. It translates to CASSQASGGILSTDTQYF.

This chain links TRBV7-9 with TRBJ1-1; D is undetermined. This CDR3 has 15 residues. Germline CDR1 and CDR2: SEHNR and FQNEAQ (reference sequence). The V end was cut by 1 base, the J end by 1 base, with 10 bases between. The CDR3 coding sequence is TGTGCCAGCAGCTTAGTTTCGGCGACGAACACTGAAGCTTTCTTT. Protein: CASSLVSATNTEAFF.

The gene calls are TRBV5-1 and TRBJ2-3, with D possibly TRBD2 on 5 matching bases. Trimming shortened V by 4 bases and J by 0 bases, and 9 bases separated the two germline ends. From germline, CDR1 is SGHRS and CDR2 YFSETQ. The CDR3 runs to 14 residues. CDR3 in amino acids: CASSTTTSTDTQYF. The DNA for the CDR3 is TGCGCCAGCAGCACGACTACTAGCACAGATACGCAGTATTTT.

This clonotype was observed a handful of times. This chain links TRBV5-1 with TRBJ2-3, with 10 bases fitting TRBD2. V lost 4 bases to trimming and J lost 2 bases; unmatched junction nucleotides: 10. CDR1 and CDR2 from the germline V gene are SGHRS and YFSETQ. The CDR3 consists of 17 residues. CDR3 DNA sequence: TGCGCCAGCAGCCGGGGCCTAGCGGGGGCCTACACAGATACGCAGTATTTT. This sequence encodes CASSRGLAGAYTDTQYF.

This clonotype was seen more than once but under ten times. This chain uses TRBV25-1 with TRBJ2-7; D not resolved. Germline CDR1 and CDR2: MGHDK and SYGVNS. V lost 2 bases, J lost 3 bases, and 17 bases lay in between. CDR3 size: 16 residues. CDR3 loop: CASSEREGYQFYEQYF. DNA of the CDR3: TGTGCCAGCAGTGAAAGGGAAGGGTACCAATTCTACGAGCAGTACTTC.

This chain uses TRBV27 with TRBJ1-3; the D gene is possibly TRBD1 (6 bases). CDR1 is MNHEY and CDR2 is SMNVEV in the germline V gene (reference sequence). This CDR3 region has 14 residues. The V and J ends lost 4 bases and 4 bases respectively, with 11 bases between them. CDR3 nucleotides: TGTGCCAGCAGTTACGCAGGGGCCGGAAACACCATATATTTT. Its translation: CASSYAGAGNTIYF.